This TCR beta chain was sequenced during a study of shared clonotypes between healthy human individuals. CD45RA-negative memory and CD45RA+ naive subsets were split from the CD4+ cells. This clone came up once. TCRdb's table, derived via immunoSEQ multiplex PCR, lists solely in-frame clones and lacks some. The sample carries a few million clones, roughly 92% recorded once. V was clipped by 6 bases and J by 4 bases; unmatched bases: 9. The CDR3 is made up of 14 amino acids. CDR1 and CDR2 (germline): SGDLS, YYNGEE. The chain recombines TRBV9 with TRBJ2-5; 7 bases map to TRBD2. This receptor was obtained from a man between 18 and 29 years old in good health. Sequences were obtained from naive CD4+ T cells sorted from blood. Indicated subset: CD45RA+ positively selected. CDR3 in amino acids: CASTAGVERETQYF. In nucleotides, the CDR3 is TGTGCCAGCACGGCGGGGGTAGAGAGAGAGACCCAGTACTTC.